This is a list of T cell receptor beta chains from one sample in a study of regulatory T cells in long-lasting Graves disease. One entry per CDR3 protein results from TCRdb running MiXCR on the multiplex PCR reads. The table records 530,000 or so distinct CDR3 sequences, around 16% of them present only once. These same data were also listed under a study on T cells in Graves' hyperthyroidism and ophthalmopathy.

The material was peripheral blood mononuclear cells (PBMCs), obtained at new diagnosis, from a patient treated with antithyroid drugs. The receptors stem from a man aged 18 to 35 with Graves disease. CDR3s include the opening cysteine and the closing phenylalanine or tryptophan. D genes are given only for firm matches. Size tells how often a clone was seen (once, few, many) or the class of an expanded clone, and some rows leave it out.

CDR3: CASRTGGFYEKLFF; DNA: TGTGCCAGTCGAACAGGGGGCTTTTATGAAAAACTGTTTTTT; J: TRBJ1-4; D: TRBD1; V: TRBV6-1; size: -; length: 14
CDR3: CASSSPGQGFAEQYF; DNA: TGTGCCAGCAGTTCACCGGGACAGGGGTTCGCAGAGCAGTACTTC; J: TRBJ2-7; D: TRBD1; V: TRBV27; size: -; length: 15
CDR3: CASMKTSGRRETQYF; DNA: TGTGCCAGCATGAAGACTAGCGGGAGGAGAGAGACCCAGTACTTC; J: TRBJ2-5; D: TRBD2; V: TRBV11-1; size: -; length: 15
CDR3: CSAISGTSGNNEQFF; DNA: TGCAGTGCTATATCCGGGACTAGCGGAAACAATGAGCAGTTCTTC; J: TRBJ2-1; D: TRBD2; V: TRBV20-1; size: few; length: 15
CDR3: CASSSSNERETQYF; DNA: TGTGCCAGCAGCTCAAGTAACGAAAGAGAGACCCAGTACTTC; J: TRBJ2-5; D: -; V: TRBV7-3; size: many; length: 14
CDR3: CASSSTGGSTDTQYF; DNA: TGTGCCAGCAGTAGCACAGGGGGTAGCACAGATACGCAGTATTTT; J: TRBJ2-3; D: TRBD1; V: TRBV7-9; size: many; length: 15
CDR3: CAISDDFNEQFF; DNA: TGTGCCATCAGTGATGACTTCAATGAGCAGTTCTTC; J: TRBJ2-1; D: -; V: TRBV10-3; size: -; length: 12
CDR3: CATSDTRAGANVLTF; DNA: TGTGCCACCAGTGACACACGGGCTGGGGCCAACGTCCTGACTTTC; J: TRBJ2-6; D: -; V: TRBV24-1; size: few; length: 15
CDR3: CASSQNQGTEAFF; DNA: TGTGCCAGCAGCCAAAACCAGGGCACTGAAGCTTTCTTT; J: TRBJ1-1; D: -; V: TRBV7-3; size: many; length: 13
CDR3: CASSYPSTGPGANVLTF; DNA: TGTGCCAGCAGTTACCCCTCCACAGGGCCTGGGGCCAACGTCCTGACTTTC; J: TRBJ2-6; D: -; V: TRBV6-2/TRBV6-3; size: few; length: 17
CDR3: CASSRPTAGFETQYF; DNA: TGTGCCAGCAGCCGCCCGACGGCGGGCTTCGAGACCCAGTACTTC; J: TRBJ2-5; D: -; V: TRBV3-1; size: -; length: 15
CDR3: CSASNPQGNEQFF; DNA: TGCAGTGCTAGTAACCCTCAGGGTAATGAGCAGTTCTTC; J: TRBJ2-1; D: -; V: TRBV20-1; size: few; length: 13
CDR3: CASSPGVGTKSGSYNEQFF; DNA: TGTGCCAGCAGTCCAGGGGTAGGAACCAAGAGTGGCTCCTACAATGAGCAGTTCTTC; J: TRBJ2-1; D: -; V: TRBV12-3/TRBV12-4; size: many; length: 19
CDR3: CASSLGAGDTEAFF; DNA: TGTGCCAGCAGTTTAGGGGCCGGGGACACTGAAGCTTTCTTT; J: TRBJ1-1; D: -; V: TRBV12-3/TRBV12-4; size: many; length: 14
CDR3: CASSQEGGAKNSPLHF; DNA: TGTGCCAGCAGCCAAGAAGGGGGGGCGAAAAATTCACCCCTCCACTTT; J: TRBJ1-6; D: -; V: TRBV3-1; size: -; length: 16
CDR3: CASSFPGSNTGELFF; DNA: TGTGCCAGCAGTTTCCCTGGATCGAACACCGGGGAGCTGTTTTTT; J: TRBJ2-2; D: -; V: TRBV28; size: few; length: 15
CDR3: CASSRPGQTYEQYF; DNA: TGTGCCAGCAGTCGACCGGGACAGACCTACGAGCAGTACTTC; J: TRBJ2-7; D: TRBD1; V: TRBV28; size: many; length: 14
CDR3: CASSFDRVLTKNIQYF; DNA: TGTGCCAGCAGCTTCGACAGGGTCTTAACCAAAAACATTCAGTACTTC; J: TRBJ2-4; D: TRBD1; V: TRBV7-8; size: many; length: 16
CDR3: CASSPGQGTYQPQHF; DNA: TGTGCCAGCAGTCCGGGACAGGGTACATATCAGCCCCAGCATTTT; J: TRBJ1-5; D: TRBD1; V: TRBV6-2/TRBV6-3; size: many; length: 15
CDR3: CASSHRTVPLRNEQFF; DNA: TGTGCCAGCAGCCACAGGACAGTCCCCTTGCGCAATGAGCAGTTCTTC; J: TRBJ2-1; D: -; V: TRBV6-1; size: many; length: 16
CDR3: CASSQGFSGTPYEQYF; DNA: TGTGCCAGCAGCCAAGGATTTAGCGGGACCCCTTACGAGCAGTACTTC; J: TRBJ2-7; D: TRBD2; V: TRBV3-1; size: -; length: 16
CDR3: CSARDNLAGSGGQETQYF; DNA: TGCAGTGCTAGAGATAACCTAGCGGGATCAGGGGGCCAAGAGACCCAGTACTTC; J: TRBJ2-5; D: TRBD2; V: TRBV20-1; size: -; length: 18
CDR3: CAISDMDRFYEQYF; DNA: TGTGCCATCAGTGACATGGACAGGTTCTACGAGCAGTACTTC; J: TRBJ2-7; D: TRBD1; V: TRBV10-3; size: -; length: 14
CDR3: CSASLGEKLFF; DNA: TGCAGTGCTAGTCTTGGGGAAAAACTGTTTTTT; J: TRBJ1-4; D: -; V: TRBV20-1; size: few; length: 11
CDR3: CASSSDRGSLRYGYTF; DNA: TGTGCCAGCAGCTCGGACAGGGGTTCCCTTCGGTATGGCTACACCTTC; J: TRBJ1-2; D: TRBD1; V: TRBV11-2; size: many; length: 16
CDR3: CASSVASAYEQYF; DNA: TGTGCCAGCAGTGTGGCTAGCGCCTACGAGCAGTACTTC; J: TRBJ2-7; D: -; V: TRBV6-1; size: many; length: 13